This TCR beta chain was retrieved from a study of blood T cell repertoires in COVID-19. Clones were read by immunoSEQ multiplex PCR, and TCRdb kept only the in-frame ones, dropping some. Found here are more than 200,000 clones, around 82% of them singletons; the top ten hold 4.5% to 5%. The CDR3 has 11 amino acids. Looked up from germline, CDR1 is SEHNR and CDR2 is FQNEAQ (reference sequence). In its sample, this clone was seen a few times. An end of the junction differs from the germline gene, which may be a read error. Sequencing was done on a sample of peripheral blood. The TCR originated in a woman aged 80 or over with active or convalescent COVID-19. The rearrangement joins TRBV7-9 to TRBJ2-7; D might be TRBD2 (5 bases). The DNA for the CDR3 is TGTGCCAGCAGCGGAGAGGGTCGGGCCCTCTTC. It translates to CASSGEGRALF.